Listed here is a single TCR beta chain. Its target is unknown. The table came from immunoSEQ multiplex PCR; TCRdb's copy has only in-frame clones and leaves some out. The sample includes fewer than 150,000 clones, over 85% of them seen just once. This specimen belongs to a study of T cell responses to AZD1222 COVID-19 vaccine. Study-level background: Second-dose intervals of approximately 4 or approximately 12 weeks were pooled. General study results and limits: No day 14 peak samples; only post-peak repertoires were characterized.

This CDR3 region has 14 residues. The germline V gene encodes CDR1 LNHDA and CDR2 SQIVND (reference sequence). V lost 3 bases, J lost 2 bases, and 11 bases lay in between. The sequenced sample was peripheral blood, obtained on day 0 of AZD1222 vaccination. The chain employs TRBV19 and TRBJ2-7, with D unclear. The clonotype comes from an adult in good health. Written as DNA, the CDR3 is TGTGCCAGTAGTATGAGGCCAGGCACCTACGAGCAGTACTTC. It encodes CASSMRPGTYEQYF. Complete variable domain (other parts from reference TRBV19 and TRBJ2-7): DGGITQSPKYLFRKEGQNVTLSCEQNLNHDAMYWYRQDPGQGLRLIYYSQIVNDFQKGDIAEGYSVSREKKESFPLTVTSAQKNPTAFYLCASSMRPGTYEQYFGPGTRLTVT.